The present T cell receptor beta chain was sequenced within a study of cytomegalovirus exposure and HLA in healthy donors (dated by TCRdb to 2016 to 2017). For the wider study: In an earlier analysis of around 540 of the donors, 250 to 350 Gb of sequence data and 117 million unique TCR beta sequences from about 179 million T cells were reported. About 320 gigabases of sequencing data and tens of millions of unique TCR sequences were included in an early release covering 550 to 800 HLA-typed donors. Among the approximately 430 genotyped donors, roughly 80% belonged to the genetic ancestry cluster associated with self-reported Caucasian donors. The aim of the study was to test whether cataloging public T cell receptors could identify signatures of past pathogen exposure. The study used immunosequencing to profile the T cell repertoires of approximately 690 subjects and linked those repertoires to cytomegalovirus serostatus. In addition to the first cohort of approximately 650 subjects, a separate validation cohort of under 150 different subjects was used. High-throughput TCR immunosequencing, statistical association of individual TCRs with disease status, and machine learning were combined to predict cytomegalovirus infection status. To study patterns of TCR occurrence, a later analysis re-analyzed previously published TCR beta repertoires from 666 donors and added high-resolution HLA genotyping. Rather than using new phenotypic data, the later analysis identified candidate immune exposures from TCR beta sequences and from how often those sequences occurred across donors. To decide whether each TCR beta V gene segment behaved as functional or pseudogenic, an earlier analysis of approximately 590 of the donors relied on high-throughput TCR beta sequencing. Donor age, sex, ethnicity and CMV serostatus were compiled alongside the repertoire data. Genome-wide SNP genotypes for about 65% of the 666 donors were used in a later genetic analysis, which treated that subset as a discovery cohort. All discovery cohort repertoires had been generated on a single sequencing platform. HLA typing included class I and class II loci at four-digit resolution. Typing coverage varied by locus: about 629-630 donors for A, B, C, DRB1 and DQB1; under 550 for DQA1; over 600 for DPA1; fewer than 480 for DPB1. Because of strong linkage in the cohort, a few DR-DQ haplotypes were treated as single units for association and clustering. Among under 450 genotyped donors of the cohort, an average of roughly 240,000 unique TCR beta nucleotide sequences were sequenced per donor, around 20% of them non-productive. Overall study results and their limits: A later analysis found that TCR association rates varied across HLA loci, with DRB1 alleles showing the most associated TCRs and HLA-C alleles the fewest. The study listed 170 or so TCR beta chains as associated with cytomegalovirus. While some public TCRs were present in many individuals, most TCR sequences turned up only very rarely across donors. A further reported finding was that TCR beta sequences accurately predicted the HLA-A and HLA-B alleles for most subjects in the first cohort. A cluster of highly shared sequence variants was judged likely to represent a technical artifact of the sequencing pipeline. Most CMV-associated TCR beta chains appeared to be HLA-restricted in a later analysis, and the HLA associations seemed to be driven largely by CMV exposure. Because counts were too low, 15 to 20 rarely observed V segments, including chromosome 9 orphons, were excluded from the earlier analysis of a few hundred of the donors. Correlated functional status among segregating V segments might reflect linkage disequilibrium, but an unknown experimental factor could not be ruled out. Because HLA typing was unavailable for some donors at each locus, only the typed subset was used in association tests. The classifier was reported to diagnose cytomegalovirus status with high specificity and sensitivity in both the original cohort and the validation cohort. This cohort had only TCR beta chains sequenced, and the lack of alpha or paired-chain data limited which features could be detected. Broadly in line with IMGT annotations, most TCR beta V segments showed up in productive rearrangements about 90% or about 30% of the time in an earlier analysis of some 590 of the donors. In a later analysis, HLA-associated TCR beta chains showed more clonal expansion and lower generation probabilities than non-associated chains that were equally common. A later analysis reported that several top co-occurrence clusters appeared linked to parvovirus B19, influenza, CMV and Epstein-Barr virus. Sequencing depth was assumed to be roughly uniform across donors in the presence/absence analyses, though that assumption may not hold. At a false discovery rate of 0.05, a later analysis linked approximately 18,000 TCR beta sequences to specific HLA alleles. The authors suggested that the approach could potentially be generalized to other disease states and immunological phenotypes. CMV serostatus was the only immune exposure information available for the cohort. A later genetic analysis reported fewer N-insertions in productive TCRs among donors in an Asian-associated ancestry cluster than the approximately 700-donor mean. The 87-base-pair reads could not distinguish some IMGT-functional V segments, including TRBV6-2 and TRBV6-3, so those segments were excluded. Strong co-occurrence of HLA alleles, especially DR and DQ, made assigning TCR associations to individual alleles difficult. A few of the identified cytomegalovirus-associated TCR beta chains were confirmed in vitro to be specific for cytomegalovirus antigens. A later genetic analysis associated a missense DCLRE1C variant with V-gene and J-gene trimming of TCR beta chains, and an independent cohort replicated the association.

As concerns this clone: This clone's antigen is unknown. Per-base qualities were not stored, and no clone one base away is much larger.

Receptors were amplified or captured by the immunoSEQ multiplex PCR assay. For the multiplex PCR, a mixture combining 60 forward primers for TCR Vbeta segments and 13 reverse primers for TCR Jbeta segments was used. Amplification of the CDR3 region of rearranged TCR beta genes was performed with a multiplex PCR assay on genomic DNA. Amplified TCR beta libraries were sequenced as 87-base-pair reads on the Illumina HiSeq System. On the authors' methods: Across the 600 to 700 repertoires, a later analysis counted 80 million or so unique TCR beta chains, 9.5 million to 13 million of which were shared by at least two donors. A nearest-neighbor algorithm error-corrected the raw reads and collapsed the reads into unique sequences, merging closely related sequences to remove PCR and sequencing errors. Alignment of CDR3 sequences to IMGT reference sequences was used to assign V, D and J gene segments. For a sequence to be retained, a match of at least six nucleotides to both a V gene segment and a J gene segment was required. Rearrangements were classified as productive when the CDR3 lacked stop codons and remained in frame with V and J, and all other rearrangements were classified as non-productive. CDR3 was defined by IMGT convention, running from the second conserved V-encoded cysteine to the conserved J-encoded phenylalanine. The earlier analysis of about 500 of the donors excluded sequences that lacked an unambiguous match to a single V gene segment. An earlier analysis of fewer than 650 of the donors classified V segments as functional when productive rearrangements were above 56.7% and as segregating when the standard deviation between donors was above 5%. A statistical classification framework was built for diagnosing cytomegalovirus status from the catalog of TCR beta chain sequences. V and J gene assignment, in a later analysis, came from comparing TCR nucleotide sequences with IMGT/GENE-DB human TR gene sequences. A later analysis assigned CDR3 sequences and most-parsimonious VDJ recombination scenarios with the TCRdist pipeline. In a later analysis, each TCR beta chain was defined by its CDR3 amino acid sequence together with its V-gene family, and reads without a unique V-gene family were excluded. A later analysis removed 450 to 600 highly shared, low-generation-probability nucleotide sequences to deal with suspected cross-contamination and a sequencing artifact. For each public chain, a later analysis derived a clonal expansion index from normalized ranks of inferred template counts within each repertoire. In a later analysis, generation probabilities were computed using a VDJ recombination model fitted to out-of-frame rearrangements, and the results were checked against IGoR. Hypergeometric tests were used in a later analysis to score TCR-TCR, TCR-HLA and TCR-CMV co-occurrence, with a repertoire-size bias correction applied to the TCR pairs. In a later analysis, false discovery rates were estimated by permuting HLA or CMV assignments 20 times. In a later analysis, co-occurring TCRs were grouped using DBSCAN, and TCRdist sequence similarity was added for clustering within HLA-allele-positive subsets. Repertoires with fewer than 30,000 or more than 120,000 public chains, plus five repertoires with anomalous nucleotide sharing, were excluded from co-occurrence clustering. Imported from immuneACCESS, the table was reduced by TCRdb to in-frame sequences with V and J called. These copies leave out some clones; in studies compared against another copy, an unresolved V gene accounts for under half, and the cause of the remainder is not known. V and J calls and clone size are as listed in that table; D and trimming were resolved from the DNA. The sample table holds some 190,000 clones, of which 81% were seen once. The top ten clones comprise about 3.5% of the sample.

Including the terminal cysteine and phenylalanine, the CDR3 comprises 14 residues. Here the CDR3 DNA is all that survives: 42 bases in frame from base 1. Sequences SGHTA (CDR1) and FQGNSA (CDR2) are obtained from the germline V gene. V and J lose 5 bases and 8 bases, and a span of 17 bases separates them. The cohort was made up of around 720 healthy bone marrow donors. All cohort members were sampled while nominally healthy, although unrecorded immune exposures were likely present. The donor tested CMV seropositive and was one of the 289 seropositive cohort members. Every donor gave a peripheral blood sample, and the peripheral blood mononuclear cells from that sample were used for TCR beta sequencing. Genomic DNA was extracted from the blood cell samples with the Qiagen DNeasy Blood Extraction Kit.

Rearrangement joined TRBV7-2 to TRBJ2-3, with TRBD2 tentatively as D gene (5 bases match). The specimen sequenced was PBMCs. This clonotype was obtained from a man aged 40-55 years in good health and CMV-seropositive. The bases are TGTGCCAGCAGCCCTCTACCACATGGAGGTACGCAGTATTTT. Its amino acids are CASSPLPHGGTQYF.